This TCR beta chain appears in the sequencing data of a study of Graves' ophthalmopathy and Graves' hyperthyroidism. Study summary: Being free of ophthalmopathy for 18 months of follow-up defined stable hyperthyroidism.

This clonotype was seen many times. Per the germline V gene, CDR1 is SGHVS and CDR2 is FNYEAQ. Trimming took 0 bases from V and 6 from J, leaving 6 bases between them. The CDR3 is 12 residues long. Newly diagnosed hyperthyroidism donors, aged 18 to 65, duration under 2 months. Amplified material comprised TCR beta CDR3 regions derived from RNA transcripts. HTBI-primed first-round RT-PCR preceded second-round multiplex PCR. From the multiplex PCR reads, TCRdb called clonotypes with MiXCR, one entry per CDR3 protein. The sample yields 1 million to 1.3 million distinct CDR3 sequences, around a third seen once.

V usage is TRBV7-6 and J usage is TRBJ2-7, with a weak D call TRBD2 (5 bases). The TCR sequence derives from an adult man with Graves' hyperthyroidism. The sequencing input was peripheral blood or thyroid tissue (not recorded which). The DNA of the CDR3 is TGTGCCAGCAGCTTAGCTAGCGCCGAGCAGTACTTC. Residues: CASSLASAEQYF.